This entry lists 7 T cell receptor beta chains sequenced from one sample in a study of spatial heterogeneity in lung cancer. TCRdb fed the 5' RACE reads into MiXCR, producing one record per CDR3 protein. The sample holds about 100,000 distinct CDR3 sequences, 15% to 20% seen once. Time point defined: blood at routine non-recurrence follow-up after resection. The sequencing used PBMCs, collected at follow-up. These receptors all come from a male donor with early-stage non-small cell lung cancer.

This clonotype was seen more than once but under ten times. The chain couples TRBV14 to TRBJ1-2; TRBD1 is a possible D gene (5 bases). The CDR3 totals 13 residues. CDR1 is SGHDN, CDR2 FVKESK, per germline. The ends were cut back, 4 bases at V and 8 bases at J, with 14 bases in the middle. CDR3 in amino acids: CASSRDHRSGYTF. In DNA, the CDR3 is TGTGCCAGCAGCCGAGACCACAGGTCCGGCTACACCTTC.

V usage is TRBV6-2 or TRBV6-3 and J usage is TRBJ1-5; D is uncertain. This CDR3 is built from 13 residues. Germline loops: CDR1 MNHEY, CDR2 SVGEGT. V dropped 5 bases and J dropped 2 bases, with 7 bases sitting between them. The CDR3 sequence: CASSNRGNQPQHF. For the CDR3, the DNA is TGTGCCAGCAGTAACCGGGGCAATCAGCCCCAGCATTTT.

This clonotype was seen repeatedly, ten times or more. The CDR3 loop reads CASSPERTVFRGYTF. For the CDR3, the DNA is TGCGCCAGCAGCCCTGAACGGACGGTTTTTCGAGGCTACACCTTC. The rearrangement links TRBV4-3 to TRBJ1-2; D remains ambiguous. Trimming removed 4 bases at V and 8 bases at J, with 20 bases between. The germline gives CDR1 LGHNA, CDR2 YSLEER. This CDR3 is built from 15 residues.

Concerning this clonotype itself: This may be a read error: a much more frequent sequence differs by one nucleotide. V is TRBV12-3 or TRBV12-4 and J is TRBJ1-5; a possible D gene is TRBD1 (5 bases). The CDR3 covers 12 residues. The CDR3 sequence: CASSLGGASRPF. CDR3 nucleotides: TGTGCCAGCAGTTTGGGGGGAGCCTCTCGCCCTTTT.

In this sample, this clonotype turned up a few times. V is TRBV7-2 and J is TRBJ2-3; 8 positions match TRBD2. The J segment lost 1 base and the V segment lost 1 base, leaving 4 bases of the junction unmatched. CDR1 is SGHTA and CDR2 is FQGNSA in the germline V gene. The CDR3 contains 16 residues. The CDR3 loop is CASSLGSGVRTDTQYF. The CDR3, as DNA: TGTGCCAGCAGCTTAGGTAGCGGGGTACGCACAGATACGCAGTATTTT. The full variable domain, with the rest looked up from reference TRBV7-2 and TRBJ2-3, is GAGVSQSPSNKVTEKGKDVELRCDPISGHTALYWYRQSLGQGLEFLIYFQGNSAPDKSGLPSDRFSAERTGGSVSTLTIQRTQQEDSAVYLCASSLGSGVRTDTQYFGPGTRLTVL.

The chain carries TRBV20-1 and TRBJ1-6; weak D call: TRBD1 (5 bases). Germline V gene lookup returns CDR1 DFQATT and CDR2 SNEGSKA (reference sequence). The CDR3 is 13 residues long. Trimming took off 3 bases at V and 8 bases at J, with 11 bases between the two ends. The CDR3 nucleotides read TGCAGTGCTAGGGCGGGGGGTGATTCACCCCTCCACTTT. Translation: CSARAGGDSPLHF.

This clonotype was counted a few times. J is TRBJ1-2 and V is TRBV5-6; tentative D call: TRBD1 (6 bases). The V end was cut by 3 bases, the J end by 0 bases, with 12 bases between. Germline V lookup: CDR1 SGHDT, CDR2 YYEEEE. The CDR3 length is 15 residues. The CDR3: CASSSGQISNYGYTF. In nucleotides, the CDR3 is TGTGCCAGCAGCTCCGGACAGATCTCTAACTATGGCTACACCTTC.